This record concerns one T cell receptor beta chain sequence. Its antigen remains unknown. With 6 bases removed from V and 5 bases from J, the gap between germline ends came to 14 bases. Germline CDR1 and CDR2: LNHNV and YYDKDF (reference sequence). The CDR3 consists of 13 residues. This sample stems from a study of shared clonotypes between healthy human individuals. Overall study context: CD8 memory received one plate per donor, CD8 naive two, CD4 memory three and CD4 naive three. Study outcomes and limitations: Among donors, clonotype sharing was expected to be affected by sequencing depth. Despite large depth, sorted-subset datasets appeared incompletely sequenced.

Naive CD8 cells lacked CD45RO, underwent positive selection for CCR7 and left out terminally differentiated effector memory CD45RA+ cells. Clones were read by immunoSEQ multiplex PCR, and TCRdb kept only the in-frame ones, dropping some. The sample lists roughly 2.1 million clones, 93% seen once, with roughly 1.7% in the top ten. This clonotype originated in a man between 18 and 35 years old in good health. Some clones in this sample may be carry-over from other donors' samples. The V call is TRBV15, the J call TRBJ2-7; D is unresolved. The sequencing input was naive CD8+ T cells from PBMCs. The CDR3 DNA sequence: TGTGCCACCAGACCGCGCGTCAGCCACGAGCAGTACTTC. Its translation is CATRPRVSHEQYF.